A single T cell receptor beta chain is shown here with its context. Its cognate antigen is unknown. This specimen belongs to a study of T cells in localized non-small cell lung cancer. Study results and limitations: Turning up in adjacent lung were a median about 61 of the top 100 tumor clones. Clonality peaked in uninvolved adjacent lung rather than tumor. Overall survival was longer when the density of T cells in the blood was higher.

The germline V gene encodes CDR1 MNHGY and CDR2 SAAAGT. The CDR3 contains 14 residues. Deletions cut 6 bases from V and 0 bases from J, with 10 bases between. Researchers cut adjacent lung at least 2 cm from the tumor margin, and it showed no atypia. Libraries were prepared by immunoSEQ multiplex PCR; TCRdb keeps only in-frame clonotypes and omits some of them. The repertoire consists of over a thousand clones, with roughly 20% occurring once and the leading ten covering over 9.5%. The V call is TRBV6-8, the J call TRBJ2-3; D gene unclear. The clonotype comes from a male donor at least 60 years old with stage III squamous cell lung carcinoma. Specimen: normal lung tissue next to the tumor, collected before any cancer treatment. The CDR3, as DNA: TGTGCCAGCAGGCAGGCAGGAAGCACAGATACGCAGTATTTT. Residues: CASRQAGSTDTQYF.